These 23 T cell receptor beta chains were all obtained from the same sample, sequenced in a study of T cell repertoires in cytomegalovirus infection. TCRdb re-called the reads with MiXCR, one entry per CDR3 protein. Here the sample spans about 920,000 distinct CDR3 sequences, around a third being singletons. No cognate antigen is known for these TCRs. The starting material was cultured CD8+ T cells from PBMCs, obtained from culture after CMV antigen stimulation. All receptors come from a human donor in good health (CMV status not recorded). Some clones in this sample may be carry-over from other donors' samples.

The chain links TRBV10-2 to TRBJ2-3; D uncertain. V was shortened by 7 bases and J by 2 bases, with 13 bases between the two germline ends. The CDR3 loop spans 14 amino acids. CDR1 and CDR2 from the germline V gene are WSHSY and SAAADI. The CDR3 reads CASTHPGNTDTQYF. The CDR3 DNA reads TGCGCCAGCACTCACCCCGGTAACACAGATACGCAGTATTTT.

This sequence joins TRBV9 and TRBJ2-3, with 11 bases matching TRBD2. The junction had 4 bases not matched to a gene; V was cut back by 0 bases and J by 1 base. Looked up from germline, CDR1 is SGDLS and CDR2 is YYNGEE. The CDR3 loop spans 17 amino acids. The DNA of the CDR3 is TGTGCCAGCAGCGTAGAGGCTAGCGGGGGGCGCACAGATACGCAGTATTTT. This sequence encodes CASSVEASGGRTDTQYF.

The gene calls are TRBV7-9 and TRBJ2-2, with unresolved D. This CDR3 has 17 amino acids. The ends were cut back, 5 bases at V and 1 base at J, with 17 bases in the middle. Germline CDR1 and CDR2: SEHNR and FQNEAQ (reference sequence). The CDR3 DNA follows: TGTGCCAGCAGCGACAACCATTACAGTATGAACACCGGGGAGCTGTTTTTT. Translation: CASSDNHYSMNTGELFF.

In this sample, this clonotype turned up once. The chain links TRBV3-1 to TRBJ2-5; D tentatively fits TRBD1 or TRBD2 (6 bases each). The CDR3 extends over 17 amino acids. Between the trimmed V and J ends, which lost 1 base and 3 bases, there was a span of 18 bases. From germline, CDR1 is LGHDT and CDR2 YNNKEL (reference sequence). Here the CDR3 DNA reads TGTGCCAGCAGCCAAGCGATCGATAGGGGGGTCGAAGAGACCCAGTACTTC. Translated, it gives CASSQAIDRGVEETQYF.

This rearrangement joins TRBV10-3 to TRBJ1-3; D call uncertain. V was clipped by 6 bases and J by 5 bases, with 5 bases between them. The CDR3 loop spans 11 amino acids. Germline V gene sequence: CDR1 ENHRY, CDR2 SYGVKD. Here the CDR3 reads CAISARNTIYF. In DNA, the CDR3 is TGTGCCATCAGCGCCCGAAACACCATATATTTT.

This clonotype has at least ten counts. The chain uses TRBV7-9 and TRBJ2-5; no definite D call. CDR1 is SEHNR, CDR2 FQNEAQ, per germline (reference sequence). CDR3 length equals 14 residues. Between the trimmed V and J ends, which lost 5 bases and 2 bases, there was a span of 12 bases. CDR3 in amino acids: CASSPGGPQETQYF. Written as DNA, the CDR3 is TGTGCCAGCAGCCCTGGTGGGCCTCAAGAGACCCAGTACTTC. Drawing the rest from reference TRBV7-9 and TRBJ2-5, the complete variable domain is DTGVSQNPRHKITKRGQNVTFRCDPISEHNRLYWYRQTLGQGPEFLTYFQNEAQLEKSRLLSDRFSAERPKGSFSTLEIQRTEQGDSAMYLCASSPGGPQETQYFGPGTRLLVL.

The V gene is TRBV6-6, the J gene TRBJ2-1; no clear D gene. Germline CDR1 is MNHNY and CDR2 is SVGAGI (reference sequence). This CDR3 is 15 amino acids long. V shed 2 bases and J shed 7 bases, with 15 bases lying between them. DNA of the CDR3: TGTGCCAGCAGTTACGTCCGGACCCAACAGAATGAGCAGTTCTTC. Protein: CASSYVRTQQNEQFF.

The table lists this clonotype with a few counts. The rearrangement joins TRBV27 to TRBJ2-1; 15 bases match TRBD2. V lost 6 bases, J lost 3 bases, and 6 bases stayed unmatched. Germline CDR1 and CDR2: MNHEY and SMNVEV (reference sequence). This CDR3 spans 17 amino acids. The CDR3 DNA is TGTGCCAGCAGCCGAGGACTAGCGGGGGGGTACTACAATGAGCAGTTCTTC. Its translation is CASSRGLAGGYYNEQFF.

This clonotype was seen a handful of times. The chain uses TRBV19 and TRBJ1-5; D possibly corresponds to TRBD1 (6 bases). Germline V CDR1 and CDR2: LNHDA, SQIVND (reference sequence). This CDR3 has 15 residues. The V end lost 1 base, the J end lost 4 bases, and 11 bases lay between the germline ends. This CDR3 reads CASSIVPGVNQPQHF. CDR3 in DNA: TGTGCCAGTAGTATAGTACCAGGGGTGAATCAGCCCCAGCATTTT. Using reference TRBV19 and TRBJ1-5 for the parts outside the CDR3, the full variable domain is DGGITQSPKYLFRKEGQNVTLSCEQNLNHDAMYWYRQDPGQGLRLIYYSQIVNDFQKGDIAEGYSVSREKKESFPLTVTSAQKNPTAFYLCASSIVPGVNQPQHFGDGTRLSIL.

In this sample, this clonotype turned up a few times. The chain has TRBV7-3 and TRBJ2-2; D remains unclear. CDR3 length equals 18 residues. With 2 bases removed from V and 2 bases from J, the gap between germline ends came to 18 bases. The V gene's germline CDR1 is SGHTA and CDR2 FQGTGA. The CDR3 spells CASSLDAPHPKNTGELFF. The CDR3 DNA reads as TGTGCCAGCAGCTTAGATGCTCCACACCCCAAAAACACCGGGGAGCTGTTTTTT.

This clonotype was recorded at least ten times. This chain uses TRBV12-3 or TRBV12-4 with TRBJ2-1, with 9 bases aligning to TRBD1. The CDR3 contains 15 residues. The V gene end was trimmed by 6 bases and the J gene end by 8 bases; junction bases not matched to a gene: 11. In nucleotides, the CDR3 is TGTGCCAGCAGGGCGGACAGGGGTCCTTGGGATGAGCAGTTCTTC. It codes for CASRADRGPWDEQFF.

This clonotype was counted at least ten times. The chain combines TRBV7-2 with TRBJ1-6; D not certain. Germline lookup yields CDR1 SGHTA and CDR2 FQGNSA. The CDR3 consists of 14 residues. V was shortened by 0 bases and J by 10 bases, with 10 bases between the two germline ends. The DNA for the CDR3 is TGTGCCAGCAGCTTAGCGGGCCTGGGGTCACCCCTCCACTTT. Its translation is CASSLAGLGSPLHF.

The sample holds a few counts of this clonotype. The genes are TRBV11-2 and TRBJ2-7, with D maybe TRBD2 (5 bases). Germline CDR1 SGHAT, CDR2 FQNNGV. V lost 3 bases, J lost 9 bases, and 12 bases lay in between. The CDR3 is 12 residues long. This chain's CDR3 is CASSFEGIAQYV. Written as DNA, the CDR3 is TGTGCCAGCAGCTTTGAGGGAATCGCGCAGTACGTC.

This clonotype was observed a handful of times. The chain employs TRBV2 and TRBJ1-4; D possibly corresponds to TRBD1 (5 bases). The CDR3 sequence is 15 residues long. V was trimmed by 3 bases and J by 8 bases, leaving 16 bases between them. Germline lookup yields CDR1 SNHLY and CDR2 FYNNEI. The CDR3 DNA sequence: TGTGCCAGCAGTGACGCTAGGGGAAGTAGGGAAAAACTGTTTTTT. Amino acids: CASSDARGSREKLFF.

The table lists this clonotype with a count of one. The genes are TRBV6-2 or TRBV6-3 and TRBJ2-7; D is ambiguous. Looked up from germline, CDR1 is MNHEY and CDR2 is SVGEGT. V lost 0 bases and J lost 6, with 6 bases in between. The CDR3 length is 12 residues. CDR3 loop: CASSYSGTEQYV. The CDR3 region has the DNA TGTGCCAGCAGTTACTCCGGTACCGAGCAGTACGTC.

This clonotype was observed a few times. This sequence joins TRBV6-6 and TRBJ2-1; D unclear. The CDR3 is 14 residues long. Looked up from germline, CDR1 is MNHNY and CDR2 is SVGAGI (reference sequence). Trimming took off 2 bases at V and 3 bases at J, with 8 bases between the two ends. The CDR3 DNA sequence: TGTGCCAGCAGTTACAGGAACGGCTACAATGAGCAGTTCTTC. This sequence encodes CASSYRNGYNEQFF.

This clonotype occurred many times. The V gene is TRBV4-1, the J gene TRBJ1-1; D gene uncertain. The CDR3 extends over 12 amino acids. Germline V gene data show CDR1 as MGHRA and CDR2 as YSYEKL. V lost 7 bases and J lost 1, with 7 bases in between. The CDR3 region is CASTGQNTEAFF. The CDR3 bases are TGCGCCAGCACAGGCCAGAACACTGAAGCTTTCTTT.

This clonotype has just a few counts. The chain combines TRBV4-1 with TRBJ1-1; 7 bases are a match to TRBD1. Germline lookup yields CDR1 MGHRA and CDR2 YSYEKL. CDR3 length: 17 residues. The V gene end was trimmed by 1 base and the J gene end by 1 base; junction bases not matched to a gene: 9. Here the CDR3 DNA reads TGCGCCAGCAGCCAAGCCGGTACAGGGGTAGCGAACACTGAAGCTTTCTTT. The encoded protein is CASSQAGTGVANTEAFF.

CDR3 region: CSAAGGFTDTQYF. CDR3 DNA sequence: TGCAGCGCCGCAGGGGGGTTCACAGATACGCAGTATTTT. The J gene is TRBJ2-3, the V gene TRBV29-1; D possibly corresponds to TRBD1 (7 bases). V was shortened by 7 bases and J by 2 bases, with 13 bases between the two germline ends. This CDR3 has 13 amino acids. The V gene's germline CDR1 is SQVTM and CDR2 ANQGSEA.

The V and J genes are TRBV14 and TRBJ2-5; D unclear. In germline, CDR1 is SGHDN, CDR2 FVKESK. The CDR3 contains 12 residues. V was shortened by 2 bases and J by 10 bases, with 11 bases between the two germline ends. The CDR3 DNA reads TGTGCCAGCAGCCAAAGCCGGGTCTACCAGTACTTC. The encoded protein is CASSQSRVYQYF.

The J gene is TRBJ1-2, the V gene TRBV29-1; D not resolved. V was trimmed by 0 bases and J by 4 bases, leaving 15 bases between them. This CDR3 is built from 15 residues. The germline V gene encodes CDR1 SQVTM and CDR2 ANQGSEA. In nucleotides, the CDR3 is TGCAGCGTTGAAGAGAGTGTAAAGAGGGTCTATGGCTACACCTTC. Protein product: CSVEESVKRVYGYTF.

This clonotype appeared many times. This chain links TRBV7-8 with TRBJ2-3, with 11 bases that match TRBD2. CDR3 length: 16 amino acids. Unmatched junction bases numbered 7, after V lost 2 bases and J lost 6 bases. Germline CDR1 and CDR2: SGHVS and FQNEAQ. CDR3 nucleotide sequence: TGTGCCAGCAGCTTACGGACTAGCGGGCCGCAGGATACGCAGTATTTT. Its protein is CASSLRTSGPQDTQYF.

This clonotype was observed a few times. The rearrangement uses TRBV28 and TRBJ1-1, with D unresolved. Germline CDR1 reads MDHEN; CDR2 reads SYDVKM. V lost 5 bases and J 4 bases, leaving 11 bases between the germline ends. The CDR3 runs 13 residues. The CDR3 region is CASSREGSTEAFF. Written as DNA, the CDR3 is TGTGCCAGCAGTCGGGAGGGTAGCACTGAAGCTTTCTTT.